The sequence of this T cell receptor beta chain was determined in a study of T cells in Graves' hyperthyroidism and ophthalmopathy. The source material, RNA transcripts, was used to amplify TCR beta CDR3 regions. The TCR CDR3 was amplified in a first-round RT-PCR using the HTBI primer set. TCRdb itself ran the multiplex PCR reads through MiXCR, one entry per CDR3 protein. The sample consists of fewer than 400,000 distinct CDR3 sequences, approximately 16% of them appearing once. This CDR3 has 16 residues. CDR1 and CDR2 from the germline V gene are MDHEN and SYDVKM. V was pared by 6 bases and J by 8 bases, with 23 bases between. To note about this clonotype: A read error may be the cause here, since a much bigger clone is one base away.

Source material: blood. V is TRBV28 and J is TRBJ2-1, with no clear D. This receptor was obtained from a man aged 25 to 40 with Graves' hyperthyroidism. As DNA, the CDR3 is TGTGCCAGCAGCTTGGCCCTCACTACCCGGTGGGATGAGCAGTTCTTC. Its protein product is CASSLALTTRWDEQFF.